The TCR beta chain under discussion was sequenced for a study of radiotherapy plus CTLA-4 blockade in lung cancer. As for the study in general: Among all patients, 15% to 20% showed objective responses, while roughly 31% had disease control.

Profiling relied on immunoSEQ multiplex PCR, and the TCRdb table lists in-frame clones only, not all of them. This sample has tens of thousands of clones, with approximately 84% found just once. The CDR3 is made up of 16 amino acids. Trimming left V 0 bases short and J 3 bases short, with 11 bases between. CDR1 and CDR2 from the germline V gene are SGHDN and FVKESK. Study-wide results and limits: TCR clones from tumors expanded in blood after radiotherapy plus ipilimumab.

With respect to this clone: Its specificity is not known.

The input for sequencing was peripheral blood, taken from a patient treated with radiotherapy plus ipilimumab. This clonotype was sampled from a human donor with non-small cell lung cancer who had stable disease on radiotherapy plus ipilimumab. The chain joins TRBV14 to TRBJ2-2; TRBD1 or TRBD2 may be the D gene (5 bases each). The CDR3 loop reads CASSQETGRYTGELFF. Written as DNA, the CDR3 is TGTGCCAGCAGCCAAGAAACGGGGCGGTACACCGGGGAGCTGTTTTTT. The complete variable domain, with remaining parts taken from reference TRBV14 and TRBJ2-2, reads EAGVTQFPSHSVIEKGQTVTLRCDPISGHDNLYWYRRVMGKEIKFLLHFVKESKQDESGMPNNRFLAERTGGTYSTLKVQPAELEDSGVYFCASSQETGRYTGELFFGEGSRLTVL.